Listed below are T cell receptor beta chains from one sample, sequenced in a study of blood T cell repertoires in COVID-19. The repertoire was sequenced with immunoSEQ multiplex PCR; TCRdb's copy has only in-frame clones and lacks some. The sample lists 81,000 or so clones, around 85% occurring once. Sequenced material: peripheral blood. The receptor source for this set is a woman in her sixties or seventies with active or convalescent COVID-19. Each CDR3 is given without its conserved first and last residue.

V	J	CDR3
TRBV5-4	TRBJ1-3	ASSLGTPAGNTIY
TRBV2	TRBJ2-5	ASSVSGGVQETQY
TRBV7-2	TRBJ2-3	ASGYRDLTQY
TRBV18	TRBJ1-3	ASSPSRDLGGNTIY
TRBV3-1/TRBV3-2	TRBJ1-4	ASSQDSRQATNEKLF
TRBV3-1/TRBV3-2	TRBJ2-7	ASTGQGAYEQY
TRBV28	TRBJ2-7	ASSSSGGMLYEQY
TRBV7-8	TRBJ1-1	ASSLGGGGNTEAF
TRBV19	TRBJ2-1	ASSIRGQGAILSYNEQF
TRBV5-1	TRBJ2-5	ASSLRSGETQY
TRBV3-1/TRBV3-2	TRBJ2-7	ASSPRQGYSYEQY
TRBV3-1/TRBV3-2	TRBJ2-2	ASSRSGVAGELF
TRBV6-5	TRBJ2-1	ASSYSGQFGVNEQF
TRBV7-2	TRBJ2-7	ASSVGLAGPPGQY
TRBV18	TRBJ2-7	ASSHRAGLAYEQY
TRBV6-2/TRBV6-3	TRBJ1-6	ASSPPGQGQGSPLH
TRBV13	TRBJ2-3	ASSPTSGADTQY
TRBV5-4	TRBJ1-2	ASSFHDSYGYT
TRBV6-5	TRBJ1-3	ASKNAPSSGNTIY
TRBV19	TRBJ1-2	ASSMNPGFRSHYGYT
TRBV27	TRBJ2-3	ASSLAGQGARDTQY
TRBV6-2/TRBV6-3	TRBJ2-2	ASSWTSGYTGELF
TRBV7-2	TRBJ2-1	ASSLGGPSYNEQF
TRBV9	TRBJ2-1	ASSVGPLNEQF
TRBV7-2	TRBJ1-2	ASKSGATPEGGYT
TRBV4-3	TRBJ2-3	ASSQDSGLRDTQY
TRBV3-1/TRBV3-2	TRBJ1-1	ASRYERQGRDPEAF